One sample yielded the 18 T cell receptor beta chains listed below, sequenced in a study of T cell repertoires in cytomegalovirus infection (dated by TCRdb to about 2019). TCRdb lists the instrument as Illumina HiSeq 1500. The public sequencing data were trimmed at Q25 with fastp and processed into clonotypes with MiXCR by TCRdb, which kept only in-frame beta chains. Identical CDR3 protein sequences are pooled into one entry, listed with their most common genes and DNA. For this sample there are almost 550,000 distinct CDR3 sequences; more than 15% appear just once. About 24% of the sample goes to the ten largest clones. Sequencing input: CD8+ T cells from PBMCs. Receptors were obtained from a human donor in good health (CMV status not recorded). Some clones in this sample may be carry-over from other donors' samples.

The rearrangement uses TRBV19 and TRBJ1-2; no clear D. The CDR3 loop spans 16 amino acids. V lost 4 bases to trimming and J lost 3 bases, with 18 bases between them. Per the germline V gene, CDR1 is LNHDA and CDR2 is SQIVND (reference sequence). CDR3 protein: CASSTQAWTGDYGYTF. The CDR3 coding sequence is TGTGCCAGTAGTACCCAAGCCTGGACCGGGGACTATGGCTACACCTTC. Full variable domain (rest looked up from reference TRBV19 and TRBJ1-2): DGGITQSPKYLFRKEGQNVTLSCEQNLNHDAMYWYRQDPGQGLRLIYYSQIVNDFQKGDIAEGYSVSREKKESFPLTVTSAQKNPTAFYLCASSTQAWTGDYGYTFGSGTRLTVV.

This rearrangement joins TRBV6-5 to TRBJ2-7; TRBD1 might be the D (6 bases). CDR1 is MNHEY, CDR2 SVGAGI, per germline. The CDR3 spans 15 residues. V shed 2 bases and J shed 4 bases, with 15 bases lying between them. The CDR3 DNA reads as TGTGCCAGCAGTTACGCGAACAGGGTGGGATACGAGCAGTACTTC. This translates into CASSYANRVGYEQYF.

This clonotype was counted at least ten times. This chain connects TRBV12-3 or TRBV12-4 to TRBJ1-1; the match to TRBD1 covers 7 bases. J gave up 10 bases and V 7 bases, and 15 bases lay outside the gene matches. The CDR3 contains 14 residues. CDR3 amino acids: CASNIPTADRAAFF. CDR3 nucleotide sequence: TGTGCCAGCAATATACCGACCGCCGACAGGGCAGCTTTCTTT.

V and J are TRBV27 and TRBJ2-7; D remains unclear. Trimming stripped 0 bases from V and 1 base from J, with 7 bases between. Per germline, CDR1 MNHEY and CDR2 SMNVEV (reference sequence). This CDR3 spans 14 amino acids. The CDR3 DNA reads TGTGCCAGCAGTTTATCCCGACGGTCCTACGAGCAGTACTTC. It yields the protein CASSLSRRSYEQYF.

CDR3 region: CSVPSGIETQYF. For the CDR3, the DNA is TGCAGCGTCCCTAGCGGGATAGAGACCCAGTACTTC. This chain joins TRBV29-1 and TRBJ2-5; TRBD2 matches at 9 bases. V was pared by 6 bases and J by 4 bases, with 3 bases of the junction left unmatched. Germline V gene sequence: CDR1 SQVTM, CDR2 ANQGSEA. This CDR3 is 12 amino acids long.

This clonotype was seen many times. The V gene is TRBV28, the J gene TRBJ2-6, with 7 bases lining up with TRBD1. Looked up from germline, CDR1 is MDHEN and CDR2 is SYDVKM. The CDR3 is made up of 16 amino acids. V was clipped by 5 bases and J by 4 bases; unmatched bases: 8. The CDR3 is CASSPRGGEGANVLTF. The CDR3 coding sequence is TGTGCCAGCAGTCCCCGAGGGGGCGAGGGGGCCAACGTCCTGACTTTC.

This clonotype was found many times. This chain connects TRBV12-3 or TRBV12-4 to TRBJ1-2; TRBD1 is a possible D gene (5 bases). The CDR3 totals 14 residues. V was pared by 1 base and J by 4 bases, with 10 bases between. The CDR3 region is CASSLDVTVYGYTF. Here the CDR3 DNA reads TGTGCCAGCAGTTTAGATGTGACAGTCTATGGCTACACCTTC.

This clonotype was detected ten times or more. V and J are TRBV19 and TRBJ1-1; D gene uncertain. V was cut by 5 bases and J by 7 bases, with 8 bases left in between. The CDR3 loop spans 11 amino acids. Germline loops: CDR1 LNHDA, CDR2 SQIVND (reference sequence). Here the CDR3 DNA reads TGTGCCAGTAGTCAGAGAATTGAAGCTTTCTTT. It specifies CASSQRIEAFF.

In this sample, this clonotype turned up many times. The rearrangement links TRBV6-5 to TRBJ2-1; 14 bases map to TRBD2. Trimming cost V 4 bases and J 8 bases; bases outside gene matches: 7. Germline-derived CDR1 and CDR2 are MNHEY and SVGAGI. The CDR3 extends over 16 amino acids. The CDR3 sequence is CASSSTGLAGVYEQFF. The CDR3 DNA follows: TGTGCCAGCAGTTCGACGGGACTAGCGGGAGTCTATGAGCAGTTCTTC.

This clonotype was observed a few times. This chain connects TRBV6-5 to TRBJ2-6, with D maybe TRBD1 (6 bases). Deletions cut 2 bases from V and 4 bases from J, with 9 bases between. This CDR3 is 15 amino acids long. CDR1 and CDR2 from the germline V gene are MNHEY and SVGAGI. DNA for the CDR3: TGTGCCAGCAGTTACGGGACAAGGGGGGCCAACGTCCTGACTTTC. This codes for CASSYGTRGANVLTF.

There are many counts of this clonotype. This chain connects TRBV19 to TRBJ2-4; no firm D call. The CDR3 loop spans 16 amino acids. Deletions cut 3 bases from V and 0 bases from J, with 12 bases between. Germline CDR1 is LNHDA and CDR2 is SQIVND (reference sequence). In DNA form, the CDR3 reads TGTGCCAGTAGTATCGGCTCTGTACTAGCCAAAAACATTCAGTACTTC. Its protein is CASSIGSVLAKNIQYF.

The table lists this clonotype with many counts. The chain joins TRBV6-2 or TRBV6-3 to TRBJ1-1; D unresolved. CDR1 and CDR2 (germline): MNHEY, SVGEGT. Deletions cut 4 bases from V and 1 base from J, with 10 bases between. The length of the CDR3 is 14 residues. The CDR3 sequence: CASSSGEWNTEAFF. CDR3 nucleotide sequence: TGTGCCAGCAGTTCTGGGGAGTGGAACACTGAAGCTTTCTTT.

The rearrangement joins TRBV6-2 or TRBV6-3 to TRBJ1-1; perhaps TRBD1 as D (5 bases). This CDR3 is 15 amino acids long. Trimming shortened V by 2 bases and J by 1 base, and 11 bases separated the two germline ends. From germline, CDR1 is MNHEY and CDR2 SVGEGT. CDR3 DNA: TGTGCCAGCAGTTACGGGGCAGTAGGGAACACTGAAGCTTTCTTT. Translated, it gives CASSYGAVGNTEAFF.

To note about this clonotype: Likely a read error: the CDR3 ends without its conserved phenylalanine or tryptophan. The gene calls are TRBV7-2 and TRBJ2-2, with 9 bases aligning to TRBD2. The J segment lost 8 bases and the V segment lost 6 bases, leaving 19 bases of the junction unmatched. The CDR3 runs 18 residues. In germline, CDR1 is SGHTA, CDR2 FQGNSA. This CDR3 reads CASRSDPLAGGRTGELFC. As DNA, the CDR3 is TGTGCCAGCAGATCCGACCCCCTTGCGGGGGGGCGGACAGGGGAGCTGTTTTGT.

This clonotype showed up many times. CDR3: CASRPNGGTTEAFF. CDR3 in DNA: TGTGCCAGCAGACCCAATGGGGGTACCACTGAAGCTTTCTTT. V gene TRBV6-5 combines with J gene TRBJ1-1; a weak D match, TRBD1 (5 bases). CDR1 and CDR2 (germline): MNHEY, SVGAGI. The CDR3 extends over 14 amino acids. V was shortened by 6 bases and J by 4 bases, with 15 bases between the two germline ends.

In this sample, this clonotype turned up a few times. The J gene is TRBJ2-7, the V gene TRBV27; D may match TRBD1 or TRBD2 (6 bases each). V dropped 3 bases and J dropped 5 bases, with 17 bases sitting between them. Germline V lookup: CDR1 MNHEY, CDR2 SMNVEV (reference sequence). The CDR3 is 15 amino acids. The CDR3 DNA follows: TGTGCCAGCAGTTTGCGAGGCAGGGGAGGCCACGAGCAGTACTTC. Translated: CASSLRGRGGHEQYF.

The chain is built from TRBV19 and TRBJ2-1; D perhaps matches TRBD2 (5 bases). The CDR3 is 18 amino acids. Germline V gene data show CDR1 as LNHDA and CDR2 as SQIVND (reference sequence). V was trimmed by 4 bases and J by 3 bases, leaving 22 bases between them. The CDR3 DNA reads TGTGCCAGTAGTACCCCCAGGCTCGGGGTATATCTCTACAATGAGCAGTTCTTC. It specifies CASSTPRLGVYLYNEQFF.

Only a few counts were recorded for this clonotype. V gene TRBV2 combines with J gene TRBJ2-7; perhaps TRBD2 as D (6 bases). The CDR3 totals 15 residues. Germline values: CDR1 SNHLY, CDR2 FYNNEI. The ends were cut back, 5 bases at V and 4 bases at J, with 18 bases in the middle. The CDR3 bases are TGTGCCAGCAGTCCGCCGGGGGACCCCGCGTACGAGCAGTACTTC. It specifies CASSPPGDPAYEQYF.